This passage covers 25 T cell receptor beta chains from one sample sequenced in a study of shared clonotypes between healthy human individuals. Assay: immunoSEQ multiplex PCR; the TCRdb copy retains only in-frame clones and omits some. The sample consists of hundreds of thousands of clones, about 96% of them appearing once. Positively selected for CCR7, the CD45RO-negative cells used as naive CD8 cells excluded terminally differentiated effector memory CD45RA+ cells. The sequencing input was naive CD8+ T cells sorted from blood. All receptors derive from a woman aged 25 to 39 in good health.

This clone has more than one count but fewer than ten. At one boundary the junction diverges from the germline segment, which might be a read error. The rearrangement joins TRBV28 to TRBJ1-5, with D perhaps matching TRBD1 (6 bases). The germline CDR1 and CDR2 sequences are MDHEN and SYDVKM. The CDR3 contains 11 residues. In nucleotides, the CDR3 is TGTGCCAGCTCCGATCCCCGGGACACGGATTTT. It codes for CASSDPRDTDF.

V and J are TRBV5-5 and TRBJ1-4; D perhaps matches TRBD1 (6 bases). The CDR3 is made up of 15 amino acids. Germline CDR1 is SGHKS and CDR2 is YYEKEE (reference sequence). Trimming cost V 3 bases and J 0 bases, with 9 bases left between them. DNA for the CDR3: TGTGCCAGCAGCTGGACAGCCTCAACTAATGAAAAACTGTTTTTT. Translation gives CASSWTASTNEKLFF.

Concerning this clone: Sequence at one end of the junction differs from germline and may be a read error. This rearrangement joins TRBV6-1 to TRBJ2-1; 9 bases match TRBD2. The CDR3 is made up of 15 amino acids. CDR1 is MNHNS, CDR2 SASEGT, per germline. DNA for the CDR3: TGTGCCATCAGTGAAGGGCTAGCGGGATACAATGAGCAGTTCTTC. Translation gives CAISEGLAGYNEQFF.

The rearrangement links TRBV5-1 to TRBJ2-3, with TRBD1 matching over 7 bases. This CDR3 region has 17 residues. V dropped 4 bases and J dropped 2; count of bases not matched to a gene: 13. CDR1 and CDR2 (germline): SGHRS, YFSETQ. The CDR3, as DNA: TGCGCCAGCAGCACCGGAATGACAGGGCTAGTCACAGATACGCAGTATTTT. It translates to CASSTGMTGLVTDTQYF.

In DNA form, the CDR3 reads TGTGCCAGCAGCTCATCCGGGACAGGGAGTTCTTACGGTGAAGCTTTCTTT. Its protein product is CASSSSGTGSSYGEAFF. The chain recombines TRBV7-9 with TRBJ1-1; TRBD1 aligns across 9 bases. CDR1 and CDR2 (germline): SEHNR, FQNEAQ (reference sequence). The CDR3 is 17 amino acids. With V trimmed by 4 bases and J by 7 bases, 16 bases remained unmatched.

V is TRBV10-3 and J is TRBJ2-4, with 14 bases identical to TRBD2. CDR1 is ENHRY and CDR2 is SYGVKD in the germline V gene. CDR3 length: 20 residues. Trimming took 5 bases from V and 1 from J; bases not matched to a gene: 13. The CDR3 DNA reads TGTGCCATCAGTCAATCGGGACTAGCGGGAGATTTATCGGCCAAAAACATTCAGTACTTC. Translating it yields CAISQSGLAGDLSAKNIQYF.

The V gene is TRBV28, the J gene TRBJ2-2; D unclear. Trimming shortened V by 5 bases and J by 6 bases, and 13 bases separated the two germline ends. Germline CDR1 reads MDHEN; CDR2 reads SYDVKM. The CDR3 consists of 14 residues. The CDR3 reads CASSGMVGSGELFF. CDR3 nucleotide sequence: TGTGCCAGCAGTGGGATGGTGGGGTCCGGGGAGCTGTTTTTT.

This chain links TRBV11-1 with TRBJ2-7; D gene ambiguous. This CDR3 contains 12 residues. Trimming left V 4 bases short and J 6 bases short, with 10 bases between. Germline values: CDR1 SGHAT, CDR2 FQDESV (reference sequence). This CDR3 is CASSSLTVEQYF. The CDR3 DNA sequence: TGTGCCAGCAGCTCCCTAACCGTCGAGCAGTACTTC.

This clone is a singleton in its sample. Here the CDR3 reads CASSDPSNTDTQYF. In nucleotides, the CDR3 is TGTGCCAGCAGTGACCCTTCCAACACAGATACGCAGTATTTT. This rearrangement joins TRBV2 to TRBJ2-3, with unresolved D. V lost 3 bases, J lost 2 bases, and 9 bases lay in between. Germline V lookup: CDR1 SNHLY, CDR2 FYNNEI. There are 14 residues in the CDR3.

V is TRBV19 and J is TRBJ1-2, with D perhaps matching TRBD1 (5 bases). The CDR3 is 16 amino acids. Trimming took 3 bases from V and 5 from J, leaving 19 bases between them. Germline CDR1 reads LNHDA; CDR2 reads SQIVND (reference sequence). This chain's CDR3 is CASSIEAPGRRYGYTF. CDR3 in DNA: TGTGCCAGTAGTATCGAAGCCCCGGGACGGAGATATGGCTACACCTTC.

The V call is TRBV28, the J call TRBJ2-7; 9 positions agree with TRBD2. From germline, CDR1 is MDHEN and CDR2 SYDVKM. V shed 5 bases and J 2 bases; nucleotides not matched to a gene: 13. The CDR3 sequence is 17 residues long. As DNA, the CDR3 is TGTGCCAGCAGTCCGACCGCTGTAGCGGGAGAACCCTACGAGCAGTACTTC. Protein product: CASSPTAVAGEPYEQYF.

The table lists this clone with a count of one. The chain joins TRBV2 to TRBJ2-7; D may be TRBD1 (5 bases). The germline V gene has CDR1 SNHLY and CDR2 FYNNEI. There are 16 residues in the CDR3. Trimming removed 2 bases from V and 4 bases from J, with 18 bases in between. The CDR3 here is CASSEPPLRVRYEQYF. In DNA, the CDR3 is TGTGCCAGCAGTGAACCCCCCCTCAGGGTCAGGTACGAGCAGTACTTC.

The chain uses TRBV7-2 and TRBJ2-7, with D uncertain. Trimming left V 5 bases short and J 2 bases short, with 7 bases between. Germline V gene sequence: CDR1 SGHTA, CDR2 FQGNSA. CDR3 size: 12 residues. The CDR3 spells CASSESPYEQYF. The CDR3 DNA is TGTGCCAGCAGCGAGTCTCCCTACGAGCAGTACTTC.

The chain uses TRBV29-1 and TRBJ2-1; 7 bases line up with TRBD2. This CDR3 comprises 18 residues. Unmatched junction bases numbered 14, after V lost 3 bases and J lost 0 bases. Germline CDR1 reads SQVTM; CDR2 reads ANQGSEA. In DNA form, the CDR3 reads TGCAGCGTTGAGGGCGGGGGAAGGGACGCAAGCTCCTACAATGAGCAGTTCTTC. It yields the protein CSVEGGGRDASSYNEQFF.

CDR3 coding DNA: TGTGCCAGCAGTTTATTCGGGGCCGGGAACTATGGCTACACCTTC. Its protein is CASSLFGAGNYGYTF. V usage is TRBV28 and J usage is TRBJ1-2, with D perhaps TRBD1 (5 bases). Trimming took 1 base from V and 2 from J, leaving 11 bases between them. The CDR3 sequence is 15 residues long. The germline V gene encodes CDR1 MDHEN and CDR2 SYDVKM.

The gene calls are TRBV7-8 and TRBJ2-7, with 9 nucleotides matching TRBD2. The CDR3 totals 16 residues. Germline-derived CDR1 and CDR2 are SGHVS and FQNEAQ. With 1 base clipped from V and 1 base from J, the junction kept 5 bases outside the gene matches. CDR3 sequence (DNA): TGTGCCAGCAGCTTAGATCCGACTAGCGGATCCTACGAGCAGTACTTC. Protein: CASSLDPTSGSYEQYF.

This chain's CDR3 is CASTRGSAYVDTQYF. The DNA of the CDR3 is TGTGCCAGCACAAGAGGATCCGCGTATGTAGATACGCAGTATTTT. The rearrangement links TRBV9 to TRBJ2-3; no clear D. V was trimmed by 6 bases and J by 5 bases, leaving 19 bases between them. Germline lookup yields CDR1 SGDLS and CDR2 YYNGEE. This CDR3 is built from 15 residues.

This rearrangement joins TRBV27 to TRBJ2-2; D is possibly TRBD1 (5 bases). Trimming shortened V by 5 bases and J by 6 bases, and 13 bases separated the two germline ends. CDR3 length: 14 residues. Germline values: CDR1 MNHEY, CDR2 SMNVEV (reference sequence). In DNA, the CDR3 is TGTGCCAGCAGTGTTCAGGGCACTGCCGGGGAGCTGTTTTTT. Its translation is CASSVQGTAGELFF.

In DNA form, the CDR3 reads TGTGCCAGCAGCTTAGGGGACAGGGGCTCCTACGAGCAGTACTTC. It codes for CASSLGDRGSYEQYF. The chain has TRBV28 and TRBJ2-7; TRBD1 agrees at 10 bases. The V segment lost 6 bases and the J segment 0 bases; nucleotides outside the gene matches: 5. Germline CDR1 MDHEN, CDR2 SYDVKM. The CDR3 totals 15 residues.

The genes are TRBV21-1 and TRBJ1-3. TRBV21-1 is given as a pseudogene. This CDR3 has 18 amino acids. The DNA of the CDR3 is TGTGCCAGCAGCAAAGGGGGGGGACACATCTTCTCTGGAAACACCATATATTTT. As protein: CASSKGGGHIFSGNTIYF.

This rearrangement joins TRBV19 to TRBJ1-2; D is undetermined. Germline CDR1 LNHDA, CDR2 SQIVND (reference sequence). The CDR3 extends over 16 amino acids. Trimming took 4 bases from V and 2 from J, leaving 17 bases between them. CDR3 coding DNA: TGTGCCAGTAGTACCCCGATGGGTGGACGGAACTATGGCTACACCTTC. Its translation: CASSTPMGGRNYGYTF.

This clone was detected once. V is TRBV6-4 and J is TRBJ2-1; D call uncertain. This CDR3 spans 10 amino acids. V was cut by 11 bases and J by 6 bases, with 8 bases left in between. Per the germline V gene, CDR1 is MRHNA and CDR2 is SNTAGT. The CDR3 reads CAGPSNEQFF. CDR3 DNA: TGTGCCGGCCCCAGCAATGAGCAGTTCTTC.

The rearrangement uses TRBV6-5 and TRBJ2-2; D gene unclear. CDR1 is MNHEY and CDR2 is SVGAGI in the germline V gene. This CDR3 spans 14 amino acids. V lost 0 bases and J lost 6, with 8 bases in between. The CDR3 sequence: CASSYSKGSGELFF. As DNA, the CDR3 is TGTGCCAGCAGTTACTCGAAAGGATCCGGGGAGCTGTTTTTT.

The CDR3 region has the DNA TGTGCCAGCAGCCAATCTTCAGGCGGGATTCCGTACAATGAGCAGTTCTTC. It encodes CASSQSSGGIPYNEQFF. The chain joins TRBV4-2 to TRBJ2-1; a weak D match, TRBD2 (6 bases). V lost 2 bases and J 4 bases, leaving 18 bases between the germline ends. Germline lookup yields CDR1 LGHNA and CDR2 YNFKEQ. The CDR3 length is 17 residues.

This clone was seen a single time. The chain recombines TRBV9 with TRBJ2-2; D perhaps matches TRBD2 (5 bases). The CDR3 has 15 residues. V was cut by 0 bases and J by 3 bases, with 9 bases left in between. Germline-derived CDR1 and CDR2 are SGDLS and YYNGEE. Here the CDR3 reads CASSVDSAHTGELFF. CDR3 bases: TGTGCCAGCAGCGTAGATAGCGCTCACACCGGGGAGCTGTTTTTT.